Shown below are 27 T cell receptor beta chains from a single sample sequenced in a study of blood T cell repertoires in COVID-19. Method: immunoSEQ multiplex PCR; TCRdb's copy keeps in-frame clones and lacks some. In the table there are about 260,000 clones, about four fifths of which are singletons. The sequenced material came from peripheral blood. Source of these receptors: a woman aged 45 to 65 who had recovered from COVID-19.

This clone was observed many times. The V call is TRBV6-5, the J call TRBJ1-1; TRBD1 is a possible D gene (5 bases). Germline V CDR1 and CDR2: MNHEY, SVGAGI. This CDR3 has 12 residues. Deletions cut 7 bases from V and 1 base from J, with 7 bases between. This CDR3 is CASKRGNTEAFF. In nucleotides, the CDR3 is TGTGCCAGCAAAAGGGGGAACACTGAAGCTTTCTTT.

This chain joins TRBV18 and TRBJ2-1; D possibly corresponds to TRBD2 (6 bases). The ends were cut back, 5 bases at V and 5 bases at J, with 13 bases in the middle. CDR3 length: 14 residues. Germline CDR1 and CDR2: KGHSH and LQKENI. CDR3 residues: CASSALAENNEQFF. The CDR3 DNA reads as TGTGCCAGCTCAGCGTTAGCGGAGAACAATGAGCAGTTCTTC.

This chain links TRBV15 with TRBJ2-7; D might be TRBD2 (6 bases). Trimming pared 3 bases from V and 6 bases from J, leaving 12 bases between. The germline V gene has CDR1 LNHNV and CDR2 YYDKDF (reference sequence). This CDR3 comprises 13 residues. The CDR3 bases are TGTGCCACCAGCAGCTGGAGGGAAACCGAGCAGTACTTC. It codes for CATSSWRETEQYF.

For this clone: The same CDR3 also results from other DNA sequences found in this sample. V usage is TRBV18 and J usage is TRBJ2-7, with 9 bases identical to TRBD1. Germline CDR1 KGHSH, CDR2 LQKENI. The V segment lost 3 bases and the J segment 5 bases; nucleotides outside the gene matches: 2. The CDR3 extends over 13 amino acids. The CDR3 DNA follows: TGTGCCAGCTCACCGGGACAGGGCGACGAGCAGTACTTC. This gives the protein CASSPGQGDEQYF.

CDR3 region: CASSRTGQGFNEQFF. Here the CDR3 DNA reads TGTGCCAGCAGCCGAACAGGACAGGGTTTTAATGAGCAGTTCTTC. The rearrangement joins TRBV3-1 (or the pseudogene TRBV3-2) to TRBJ2-1; TRBD1 aligns across 8 bases. V lost 4 bases and J lost 7; bases outside the gene matches: 9. Germline V gene data show CDR1 as LGHDT and CDR2 as YNNKEL (reference sequence). The CDR3 is made up of 15 amino acids.

This clone occurred once. CDR3 sequence reads: CASSLSQDYGYTF. Here the CDR3 DNA reads TGTGCCAGCAGTTTATCGCAGGACTATGGCTACACCTTC. This chain connects TRBV28 to TRBJ1-2; the D is unclear. With 1 base removed from V and 3 bases from J, the gap between germline ends came to 6 bases. Germline V gene sequence: CDR1 MDHEN, CDR2 SYDVKM. The CDR3 extends over 13 amino acids.

V is TRBV19 and J is TRBJ1-2, with a weak D call TRBD1 (6 bases). CDR1 LNHDA and CDR2 SQIVND come from the germline V gene (reference sequence). This CDR3 spans 16 amino acids. The V end was cut by 2 bases, the J end by 3 bases, with 16 bases between. CDR3 region: CASSITPGQQHYGYTF. The CDR3 DNA reads TGTGCCAGTAGTATAACGCCCGGACAGCAACACTATGGCTACACCTTC.

The J gene is TRBJ1-2, the V gene TRBV27; 9 positions match TRBD1. Germline lookup yields CDR1 MNHEY and CDR2 SMNVEV (reference sequence). J gave up 4 bases and V 5 bases, and 5 bases lay outside the gene matches. The CDR3 consists of 14 residues. CDR3 loop: CASSRDREGYGYTF. The CDR3 DNA reads as TGTGCCAGCAGTCGGGACAGGGAAGGCTATGGCTACACCTTC.

J is TRBJ2-4 and V is TRBV19; 8 nucleotides agree with TRBD1. CDR3 length: 15 amino acids. In germline, CDR1 is LNHDA, CDR2 SQIVND (reference sequence). V lost 6 bases to trimming and J lost 7 bases; unmatched junction nucleotides: 11. The CDR3 loop reads CASSPGQGQTNIQYF. CDR3 sequence (DNA): TGTGCCAGTAGCCCAGGACAGGGCCAAACCAACATTCAGTACTTC.

This clone has just one count. J is TRBJ2-5 and V is TRBV15; the D gene is possibly TRBD2 (6 bases). V gave up 0 bases and J gave up 2 bases, with 10 bases separating them. The CDR3 consists of 15 residues. Per the germline V gene, CDR1 is LNHNV and CDR2 is YYDKDF (reference sequence). CDR3 nucleotides: TGTGCCACCAGCAGAGATGGGAGGCAGCAAGAGACCCAGTACTTC. Encoded protein: CATSRDGRQQETQYF.

V usage is TRBV18 and J usage is TRBJ1-2; possible D gene TRBD1, 5 bases. This CDR3 has 12 residues. Germline V lookup: CDR1 KGHSH, CDR2 LQKENI. V was shortened by 4 bases and J by 8 bases, with 11 bases between the two germline ends. The CDR3 loop is CASSQGKGGYTF. The CDR3 region has the DNA TGTGCCAGCTCACAGGGGAAAGGCGGCTACACCTTC. The variable domain in full, completed from reference TRBV18 and TRBJ1-2, reads NAGVMQNPRHLVRRRGQEARLRCSPMKGHSHVYWYRQLPEEGLKFMVYLQKENIIDESGMPKERFSAEFPKEGPSILRIQQVVRGDSAAYFCASSQGKGGYTFGSGTRLTVV.

The CDR3 DNA is TGTGCCACCAGCAGGGGAATTCAAACAGGGTTGGGAGGCTACACCTTC. Its translation is CATSRGIQTGLGGYTF. The chain recombines TRBV15 with TRBJ1-2; possible D gene TRBD1, 6 bases. This CDR3 has 16 residues. The V and J ends lost 3 bases and 8 bases respectively, with 22 bases between them. The germline V gene has CDR1 LNHNV and CDR2 YYDKDF (reference sequence).

The table lists this clone with a count of one. V is TRBV7-2 and J is TRBJ1-5, with TRBD1 as a possible D gene (6 bases). V gave up 6 bases and J gave up 3 bases, with 9 bases separating them. The CDR3 runs to 13 residues. CDR1 is SGHTA and CDR2 is FQGNSA in the germline V gene. The chain's CDR3 is CASRGQLNQPQHF. The CDR3, as DNA: TGTGCCAGCAGAGGACAGCTCAATCAGCCCCAGCATTTT.

The chain couples TRBV19 to TRBJ2-2; 8 bases map to TRBD1. Per the germline V gene, CDR1 is LNHDA and CDR2 is SQIVND (reference sequence). V lost 9 bases, J lost 2 bases, and 8 bases stayed unmatched. CDR3 size: 15 residues. The CDR3 loop is CASTPQGANTGELFF. In nucleotides, the CDR3 is TGTGCCAGCACCCCCCAGGGGGCCAACACCGGGGAGCTGTTTTTT.

This chain connects TRBV28 to TRBJ2-7; 10 bases are shared with TRBD2. Per germline, CDR1 MDHEN and CDR2 SYDVKM. Trimming removed 2 bases from V and 4 bases from J; junction bases left unmatched: 5. The CDR3 runs to 15 residues. The CDR3 nucleotides read TGTGCCAGCAGTTTAAGACTAGCGGGTTTATACGAGCAGTACTTC. Translation: CASSLRLAGLYEQYF. Full variable domain (outside the CDR3, taken from reference TRBV28 and TRBJ2-7): DVKVTQSSRYLVKRTGEKVFLECVQDMDHENMFWYRQDPGLGLRLIYFSYDVKMKEKGDIPEGYSVSREKKERFSLILESASTNQTSMYLCASSLRLAGLYEQYFGPGTRLTVT.

This chain uses TRBV6-2 or TRBV6-3 with TRBJ2-1; tentatively, D is TRBD2 (6 bases). Germline values: CDR1 MNHEY, CDR2 SVGEGT. Trimming left V 5 bases short and J 7 bases short, with 15 bases between. The CDR3 loop spans 14 amino acids. CDR3 residues: CASSGAGSGNEQFF. CDR3 DNA: TGTGCCAGCAGTGGCGCGGGATCCGGGAATGAGCAGTTCTTC.

The rearrangement links TRBV29-1 to TRBJ2-7, with 10 bases that match TRBD2. The CDR3 consists of 15 residues. From germline, CDR1 is SQVTM and CDR2 ANQGSEA. The ends lost 0 bases at V and 6 bases at J; junction bases unmatched: 8. CDR3 in amino acids: CSVEDPSGSRIEQYF. The CDR3, as DNA: TGCAGCGTTGAAGATCCTAGCGGGAGTCGAATCGAGCAGTACTTC.

V and J are TRBV11-2 and TRBJ1-1; 7 bases match TRBD1. This CDR3 has 14 amino acids. Germline V gives CDR1 SGHAT, CDR2 FQNNGV. Trimming took 5 bases from V and 1 from J; bases not matched to a gene: 4. The CDR3 loop is CASSTRQGNTEAFF. The CDR3, as DNA: TGTGCCAGCAGCACTAGACAGGGGAACACTGAAGCTTTCTTT.

This clone occurred a few times. The CDR3, as DNA: TGTGCCAGCAGTTACCGGGACAGGGTTCGTGAGCAGTACTTC. Translation gives CASSYRDRVREQYF. The V and J genes are TRBV27 and TRBJ2-7; 9 nucleotides line up with TRBD1. Per germline, CDR1 MNHEY and CDR2 SMNVEV (reference sequence). CDR3 length: 14 amino acids. The trim removed 4 bases at V and 7 bases at J, leaving 8 bases unmatched.

The V gene is TRBV19, the J gene TRBJ2-6; 8 bases agree with TRBD1. Germline CDR1 is LNHDA and CDR2 is SQIVND (reference sequence). The CDR3 contains 16 residues. V gave up 4 bases and J gave up 2 bases; unmatched junction bases: 4. CDR3 protein: CASSTLQGAGANVLTF. CDR3 DNA sequence: TGTGCCAGTAGTACCCTACAGGGGGCTGGGGCCAACGTCCTGACTTTC.

V and J are TRBV3-1 (or the pseudogene TRBV3-2) and TRBJ2-1; D may be TRBD2 (5 bases). Trimming removed 4 bases from V and 12 bases from J, with 22 bases in between. Germline CDR1 LGHDT, CDR2 YNNKEL (reference sequence). The CDR3 extends over 15 amino acids. CDR3 amino acids: CASSPSRDRVRGQFF. In DNA, the CDR3 is TGTGCCAGCAGCCCGAGTCGGGATAGGGTACGAGGGCAGTTCTTC.

This chain links TRBV5-4 with TRBJ2-2; 7 bases match TRBD2. This CDR3 region has 15 residues. Germline V gives CDR1 SGHNT, CDR2 YYREEE (reference sequence). With V trimmed by 0 bases and J by 5 bases, 4 bases remained unmatched. CDR3 bases: TGTGCCAGCAGCTTGGGAGGGAGGGGTACCGGGGAGCTGTTTTTT. As protein: CASSLGGRGTGELFF.

This clone was counted at least ten times. The genes are TRBV10-1 and TRBJ1-6; D is unclear. Germline V gene data show CDR1 as WNHNN and CDR2 as SYGVQD (reference sequence). The length of the CDR3 is 20 residues. With 3 bases removed from V and 1 base from J, the gap between germline ends came to 22 bases. CDR3 amino acids: CASSDADKEAPGSYNSPLHF. In DNA, the CDR3 is TGCGCCAGCAGTGATGCCGACAAGGAGGCCCCTGGATCCTATAATTCACCCCTCCACTTT.

CDR3 in DNA: TGTGCCAGTAGTATGGGAGGCGAGGGCAGGGGGACCGGGGAGCTGTTTTTT. This encodes CASSMGGEGRGTGELFF. The chain joins TRBV19 to TRBJ2-2; perhaps TRBD1 as D (7 bases). This CDR3 is built from 17 residues. The germline gives CDR1 LNHDA, CDR2 SQIVND (reference sequence). V lost 3 bases, J lost 5 bases, and 19 bases lay in between.

J is TRBJ2-2 and V is TRBV18; TRBD1 agrees at 9 bases. V lost 4 bases and J lost 6; bases outside the gene matches: 0. Germline loops: CDR1 KGHSH, CDR2 LQKENI. This CDR3 region has 13 residues. The DNA of the CDR3 is TGTGCCAGCTCACGGACAGGGGCCGGGGAGCTGTTTTTT. Its protein is CASSRTGAGELFF. The variable domain in full, completed from reference TRBV18 and TRBJ2-2, reads NAGVMQNPRHLVRRRGQEARLRCSPMKGHSHVYWYRQLPEEGLKFMVYLQKENIIDESGMPKERFSAEFPKEGPSILRIQQVVRGDSAAYFCASSRTGAGELFFGEGSRLTVL.

V gene TRBV6-5 combines with J gene TRBJ1-2; no reliable D call. The CDR3 sequence is 14 residues long. Germline loops: CDR1 MNHEY, CDR2 SVGAGI. V was clipped by 6 bases and J by 3 bases, with 14 bases between them. This CDR3 is CASSRAGVDYGYTF. The CDR3 coding sequence is TGTGCCAGCAGCCGGGCGGGTGTCGACTATGGCTACACCTTC.

The rearrangement uses TRBV19 and TRBJ2-7, with 8 bases identical to TRBD2. After removal of 5 bases from V and 2 bases from J, the junction contained 2 bases not matched to a gene. Germline V gene lookup returns CDR1 LNHDA and CDR2 SQIVND (reference sequence). The CDR3 runs 13 residues. In nucleotides, the CDR3 is TGTGCCAGTAGTCCAGCGGGAGCCTACGAGCAGTACTTC. It is translated as CASSPAGAYEQYF.